This T cell receptor (beta chain) was recorded in a study of T cell repertoires in cytomegalovirus infection (dated by TCRdb to about 2019). With regard to the full study: Recently identified HLA-C-restricted CMV epitopes, whose presentation resists viral immunomodulation, were targeted by peptide stimulations together with well-studied HLA-B-restricted epitopes. Because public TCR beta signatures pointed to carriage of CMV infection together with the matching HLA type, the HLA type of each donor mattered for the analysis.

This sample's treatment or condition label indicates: in vitro stimulation with specific CMV peptide epitopes to enrich CMV-specific T cells. Details on this clonotype: The antigen this receptor binds is unknown. Qualities for individual bases were not recorded, and no much larger clone is one base off.

Broad study findings and their caveats: Carriers of CMV infection plus the relevant HLA type were discriminated by the cumulative frequency of public TCR beta family members in the study cohort and in an independent roughly 340-donor cohort. The ex vivo response was dominated by HLA-C-restricted CMV-specific TCR beta clonotypes, and the single most frequent clonotype in two of eight donors was supplied by these HLA-C-restricted clonotypes.

The V end gives up 3 bases and the J end 5 bases, leaving 13 bases in the junction not matched to a gene. The CDR3 sequence holds 17 residues, the cysteine and phenylalanine included. Here the CDR3 DNA is all that survives: 51 bases in frame from base 1. CDR1 and CDR2 are drawn from the germline V gene: MGHRA, YSYEKL. Sequenced using an Illumina HiSeq 1500. The public reads were quality trimmed at Q25 with fastp and then assembled into clones with MiXCR by TCRdb, keeping productive beta chains. Rows merge per CDR3 protein into single entries with the most common DNA and genes. The sample contains around 800,000 distinct CDR3 sequences, approximately 32% of them found a single time. The ten biggest clones cover around 12% of the sample.

The receptor chain draws on TRBV4-1 and TRBJ2-7, with 10 bases aligning to TRBD2. The source was cultured CD8+ T cells from PBMCs, collected from culture after CMV antigen stimulation. The source of this sequence is a human donor in good health (CMV status not recorded). Some clones in this sample may be carry-over from other donors' samples. The CDR3 protein is CASSHLPASGGSNEQYF. The sequenced DNA: TGCGCCAGCAGCCATTTACCGGCTAGCGGGGGATCGAACGAGCAGTACTTC.